This T cell receptor (beta chain) was recovered during a study of blood T cell repertoires in COVID-19. Whole-study context: Nucleic acid was either cDNA or gDNA, and it came from T cells, B-cell-depleted T cells, or PBMCs.

The germline V gene encodes CDR1 LNHDA and CDR2 SQIVND (reference sequence). This CDR3 comprises 15 residues. Trimming took off 4 bases at V and 6 bases at J, with 16 bases between the two ends. Profiled with immunoSEQ multiplex PCR; TCRdb holds only in-frame clones, not every one. The sample yields under 350,000 clones, 89% seen once. The chain recombines TRBV19 with TRBJ1-5, with a weak D call TRBD1 (6 bases). The sequence was obtained from a woman between 35 and 50 years old who had recovered from COVID-19. Material for sequencing was PBMCs or T cells enriched from blood (not recorded which). The CDR3 DNA reads as TGTGCCAGTAGTACCGACAGGAAAGGTGTTCAGCCCCAGCATTTT. This codes for CASSTDRKGVQPQHF.